This entry lists 4 T cell receptor beta chains sequenced from one sample in a study of CD8+ T cells in alopecia areata (dated by TCRdb to the late 2010s). The time point tag for this specimen amounts to: approximately 4 weeks on oral tofacitinib. What the treatment or condition label conveys for this sample: oral pan-JAK inhibitor, 5-10 mg twice daily. Libraries came from the immunoSEQ multiplex PCR assay. RNA was extracted from all samples and reverse transcribed into cDNA as template for TCR sequencing. In TCRdb, the immuneACCESS table is reduced to in-frame sequences with V and J assigned. These tables do not hold every clone; where another copy was compared, an unresolved V gene accounts for under half, and the others remain unexplained. The sample data list 95,000 to 150,000 clones, and 60% to 65% of these were observed just once. The ten largest clones capture 4.5% to 6% of the sample. Sequences were derived from CD4+ T cells sorted from blood, sampled at week 4, from a patient treated with tofacitinib. Every receptor here comes from a human donor with alopecia areata.

The V call is TRBV25-1, the J call TRBJ1-2, with D unclear. Germline V gene sequence: CDR1 MGHDK, CDR2 SYGVNS. The CDR3 loop spans 12 amino acids. Trimming took off 2 bases at V and 8 bases at J, with 9 bases between the two ends. The CDR3 protein is CASSEVPGGYTF. The CDR3 DNA sequence: TGTGCCAGCAGTGAAGTCCCGGGGGGCTACACCTTC.

This chain's CDR3 is CASSLVPVNEQFF. CDR3 DNA sequence: TGCGCCAGCAGCTTGGTACCGGTGAATGAGCAGTTCTTC. The chain has TRBV5-1 and TRBJ2-1; D not certain. The CDR3 is 13 amino acids. In germline, CDR1 is SGHRS, CDR2 YFSETQ. V lost 0 bases and J lost 7, with 8 bases in between.

The V gene is TRBV28, the J gene TRBJ1-1; TRBD1 might be the D (6 bases). Germline V gene lookup returns CDR1 MDHEN and CDR2 SYDVKM. Trimming shortened V by 3 bases and J by 6 bases, and 17 bases separated the two germline ends. The CDR3 is made up of 15 amino acids. The CDR3 region has the DNA TGTGCCAGCAGTTTGTTATCTGCAGGGGACCCTGAAGCTTTCTTT. Translation: CASSLLSAGDPEAFF.

The genes are TRBV4-1 and TRBJ2-5; D remains ambiguous. Trimming cost V 0 bases and J 7 bases, with 12 bases left between them. There are 14 residues in the CDR3. Germline CDR1 MGHRA, CDR2 YSYEKL. The CDR3 region is CASSQDRQSATQYF. For the CDR3, the DNA is TGCGCCAGCAGCCAAGACCGGCAGTCGGCGACCCAGTACTTC.